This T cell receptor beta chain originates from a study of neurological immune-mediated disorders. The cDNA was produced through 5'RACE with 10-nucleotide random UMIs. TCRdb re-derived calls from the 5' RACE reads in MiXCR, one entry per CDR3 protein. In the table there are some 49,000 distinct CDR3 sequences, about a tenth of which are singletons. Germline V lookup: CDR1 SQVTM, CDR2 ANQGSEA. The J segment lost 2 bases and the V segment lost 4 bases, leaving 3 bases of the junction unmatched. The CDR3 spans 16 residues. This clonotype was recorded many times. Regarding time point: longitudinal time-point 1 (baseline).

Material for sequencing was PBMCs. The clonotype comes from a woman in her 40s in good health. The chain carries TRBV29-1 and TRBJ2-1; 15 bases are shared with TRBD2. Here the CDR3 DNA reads TGCAGCGTTGGGACTAGCGGGAGGGTGACCTACAATGAGCAGTTCTTC. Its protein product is CSVGTSGRVTYNEQFF.